The 7 T cell receptor beta chains listed next were all sequenced from one sample in a study of Ad26.COV2.S vaccination and SARS-CoV-2 variants. The treatment: roughly 20 received Ad26.COV2.S at low or high dose, single or two shots; roughly 5 received placebo; per-sample allocation not given. The investigators took samples on day 63 after the first vaccine or placebo injection. Profiling relied on immunoSEQ multiplex PCR, and the TCRdb table lists in-frame clones only, not all of them. The sample carries 300,000 to 400,000 clones, about 89% recorded once. The input for sequencing was peripheral blood, taken in a trial of Ad26.COV2.S vaccine versus placebo. All receptors derive from a person aged 18-65 years who received the Ad26.COV2.S COVID-19 vaccine or a placebo.

The CDR3 sequence is CASSPNHGRETQYF. In DNA form, the CDR3 reads TGTGCCAGCTCACCGAACCATGGCCGCGAGACCCAGTACTTC. The rearrangement links TRBV18 to TRBJ2-5, with D hard to call. Trimming cost V 3 bases and J 5 bases, with 13 bases left between them. CDR1 and CDR2 from the germline V gene are KGHSH and LQKENI. The CDR3 extends over 14 amino acids.

The genes are TRBV5-4 and TRBJ2-2; 8 nucleotides agree with TRBD1. This CDR3 contains 17 residues. Germline V gene data show CDR1 as SGHNT and CDR2 as YYREEE (reference sequence). Unmatched junction bases numbered 10, after V lost 5 bases and J lost 1 base. CDR3 residues: CASRRLTGTGNTGELFF. The CDR3 nucleotides read TGTGCCAGCAGGCGATTAACCGGGACAGGGAACACCGGGGAGCTGTTTTTT.

This clone was seen a single time. The rearrangement links TRBV14 to TRBJ2-1, with D perhaps assigned TRBD1 or TRBD2 (6 bases each). The germline gives CDR1 SGHDN, CDR2 FVKESK. The CDR3 has 15 residues. V lost 1 base and J lost 4, with 11 bases in between. CDR3 residues: CASSQGRGHYNEQFF. CDR3 DNA: TGTGCCAGCAGCCAAGGCCGGGGGCATTACAATGAGCAGTTCTTC.

The genes are TRBV2 and TRBJ1-1, with 7 bases aligning to TRBD1. The CDR3 is 15 amino acids. Germline CDR1 and CDR2: SNHLY and FYNNEI. V lost 6 bases and J lost 10; bases outside the gene matches: 17. This CDR3 is CASRGGHSTGRPAFF. The CDR3 coding sequence is TGTGCCAGCAGGGGGGGCCACTCGACAGGGCGTCCAGCTTTCTTT.

This clone was recorded only once. The genes are TRBV7-2 and TRBJ2-2; D gene ambiguous. The V end lost 1 base, the J end lost 2 bases, and 5 bases lay between the germline ends. The CDR3 is 14 amino acids. Germline V gene data show CDR1 as SGHTA and CDR2 as FQGNSA. The CDR3 here is CASSLELNTGELFF. CDR3 in DNA: TGTGCCAGCAGCTTAGAACTAAACACCGGGGAGCTGTTTTTT.

This clone is a singleton in its sample. This chain uses TRBV2 with TRBJ2-1; 9 bases agree with TRBD2. The CDR3 runs to 11 residues. Germline lookup yields CDR1 SNHLY and CDR2 FYNNEI. V was pared by 2 bases and J by 16 bases, with 3 bases of the junction left unmatched. This chain's CDR3 is CASSETSGPFF. In DNA form, the CDR3 reads TGTGCCAGCAGTGAAACTAGCGGGCCTTTCTTC.

V is TRBV5-8 and J is TRBJ1-5; no reliable D call. The CDR3 covers 13 residues. The V end was cut by 2 bases, the J end by 4 bases, with 7 bases between. The germline V gene has CDR1 SGHTS and CDR2 YDEGEE. The CDR3: CASSFTRNQPQHF. For the CDR3, the DNA is TGTGCCAGCAGCTTCACAAGGAATCAGCCCCAGCATTTT.